This TCR beta chain is from a study of shared clonotypes between healthy human individuals. The CD4+ fraction was divided into a CD45RA+ naive subset and a CD45RA-negative memory subset. V lost 5 bases to trimming and J lost 0 bases, with 13 bases between them. CDR1 and CDR2 (germline): SGHTA, FQGNSA. CDR3 length equals 15 residues. Investigators spread the genomic DNA of each subset evenly over several immunoSEQ plates. Some clones are missing from TCRdb's copy, which holds only in-frame ones; the method was immunoSEQ multiplex PCR. The repertoire holds some 2 million clones, with around 95% as singletons.

The origin of this receptor is a man in his late teens or twenties in good health. The sequencing sample was made of naive CD4+ T cells sorted from blood. Subset in this sample: CD45RA+ positively selected. This rearrangement joins TRBV7-2 to TRBJ1-1, with a weak D call TRBD1 (6 bases). The CDR3 region is CASSLNRVLNTEAFF. As DNA, the CDR3 is TGTGCCAGCAGCCTCAACAGGGTTCTGAACACTGAAGCTTTCTTT.